Presented here are 25 T cell receptor beta chains from one specimen sequenced in a study of cytomegalovirus exposure and HLA in healthy donors. PCR was performed using 60 Vbeta and 13 Jbeta primers. Sequencing was performed with immunoSEQ multiplex PCR; in TCRdb, only in-frame clones are kept and a portion is missing. This sample carries 99,000 or so clones, 65% to 80% of them seen once, and the ten largest clones take 16%. The sequencing sample was made of PBMCs. The receptors come from a man aged 55-75 years in good health and CMV-seropositive.

The chain links TRBV18 to TRBJ2-7; 7 bases fit TRBD1. The CDR3 has 16 amino acids. Looked up from germline, CDR1 is KGHSH and CDR2 is LQKENI. V gave up 2 bases and J gave up 2 bases; unmatched junction bases: 9. This CDR3 is CASSPTFGTETYEQYF. For the CDR3, the DNA is TGTGCCAGCTCACCAACCTTCGGGACAGAGACCTACGAGCAGTACTTC.

This clone was picked up a small number of times. This chain uses TRBV19 with TRBJ1-5; D may be TRBD1 (5 bases). V lost 7 bases and J lost 5, with 12 bases in between. CDR1 is LNHDA, CDR2 SQIVND, per germline (reference sequence). The CDR3 extends over 13 amino acids. CDR3 nucleotide sequence: TGTGCCAGTACCGTTGGGGCGTATCAGCCCCAGCATTTT. It is translated as CASTVGAYQPQHF.

The chain uses TRBV11-2 and TRBJ2-7; 10 bases line up with TRBD2. V shed 2 bases and J 2 bases; nucleotides not matched to a gene: 3. This CDR3 spans 15 amino acids. Germline-derived CDR1 and CDR2 are SGHAT and FQNNGV. The CDR3 bases are TGTGCCAGCAGCTTACTAGCGGGGGATACCTACGAGCAGTACTTC. Amino acids: CASSLLAGDTYEQYF.

This chain links TRBV19 with TRBJ2-2, with 9 bases matching TRBD1. This CDR3 contains 15 residues. Germline CDR1 reads LNHDA; CDR2 reads SQIVND (reference sequence). With 10 bases clipped from V and 9 bases from J, the junction kept 15 bases outside the gene matches. CDR3 sequence (DNA): TGTGCCACCGCCCGGGGACAGGGTATAAACTGGGAGCTGTTTTTT. It translates to CATARGQGINWELFF. The variable domain in full, with the rest retrieved from reference TRBV19 and TRBJ2-2, is DGGITQSPKYLFRKEGQNVTLSCEQNLNHDAMYWYRQDPGQGLRLIYYSQIVNDFQKGDIAEGYSVSREKKESFPLTVTSAQKNPTAFYLCATARGQGINWELFFGEGSRLTVL.

V gene TRBV2 combines with J gene TRBJ2-3, with 7 bases identical to TRBD1. The CDR3 runs to 15 residues. V was pared by 3 bases and J by 4 bases, with 7 bases of the junction left unmatched. The germline gives CDR1 SNHLY, CDR2 FYNNEI. The CDR3 DNA is TGTGCCAGCAGTGATGGCAGGGGGTTTTCAGATACGCAGTATTTT. Its translation: CASSDGRGFSDTQYF.

This chain joins TRBV7-8 and TRBJ1-4; D is ambiguous. Trimming pared 5 bases from V and 8 bases from J, leaving 15 bases between. Looked up from germline, CDR1 is SGHVS and CDR2 is FQNEAQ. This CDR3 has 14 residues. CDR3 amino acids: CASSHPGWREKLFF. CDR3 in DNA: TGTGCCAGCAGCCACCCGGGTTGGAGGGAAAAACTGTTTTTT.

This sequence joins TRBV14 and TRBJ1-3; D is uncertain. The CDR3 contains 17 residues. Germline CDR1 is SGHDN and CDR2 is FVKESK. The ends were cut back, 3 bases at V and 2 bases at J, with 17 bases in the middle. The CDR3 is CASSHWPPGFTGNTIYF. The CDR3 bases are TGTGCCAGCAGCCATTGGCCACCGGGATTCACTGGAAACACCATATATTTT.

The V and J genes are TRBV5-1 and TRBJ2-1, with 7 bases matching TRBD1. The V segment lost 0 bases and the J segment 12 bases; nucleotides outside the gene matches: 12. Germline lookup yields CDR1 SGHRS and CDR2 YFSETQ. This CDR3 is 15 amino acids long. This chain's CDR3 is CASSLVSTGASGQFF. CDR3 DNA: TGCGCCAGCAGCTTGGTGTCCACAGGGGCATCGGGGCAGTTCTTC.

The CDR3 loop reads CAWGWEGSGPQHF. The CDR3 bases are TGTGCCTGGGGGTGGGAGGGCTCGGGGCCCCAGCATTTT. The chain has TRBV30 and TRBJ1-5; D remains unclear. CDR1 is GTSNPN and CDR2 is SVGIG in the germline V gene (reference sequence). The V and J ends lost 5 bases and 9 bases respectively, with 17 bases between them. The CDR3 loop spans 13 amino acids.

This clone has just a few counts. V and J are TRBV2 and TRBJ2-5; D may be TRBD2 (5 bases). Looked up from germline, CDR1 is SNHLY and CDR2 is FYNNEI. CDR3 size: 14 residues. With 5 bases removed from V and 5 bases from J, the gap between germline ends came to 15 bases. The CDR3 coding sequence is TGTGCCAGCAGTCCTCAAACTAGTCTCGAGACCCAGTACTTC. As protein: CASSPQTSLETQYF. Together with reference TRBV2 and TRBJ2-5, the CDR3 gives the full variable domain: EPEVTQTPSHQVTQMGQEVILRCVPISNHLYFYWYRQILGQKVEFLVSFYNNEISEKSEIFDDQFSVERPDGSNFTLKIRSTKLEDSAMYFCASSPQTSLETQYFGPGTRLLVL.

The chain links TRBV4-2 to TRBJ2-5; 8 positions agree with TRBD2. CDR3 length: 16 residues. V lost 0 bases, J lost 4 bases, and 7 bases stayed unmatched. The germline gives CDR1 LGHNA, CDR2 YNFKEQ. In DNA form, the CDR3 reads TGTGCCAGCAGCCAAGATTGGGGGACTAGTTTAGAGACCCAGTACTTC. Translating gives CASSQDWGTSLETQYF.

The V and J genes are TRBV9 and TRBJ2-1; the match to TRBD2 covers 11 bases. The V gene end was trimmed by 4 bases and the J gene end by 9 bases; junction bases not matched to a gene: 9. The V gene's germline CDR1 is SGDLS and CDR2 YYNGEE. This CDR3 is 15 amino acids long. The CDR3 loop reads CASSFSGGAFSEQFF. CDR3 bases: TGTGCCAGCAGCTTTAGCGGGGGGGCCTTCAGTGAGCAGTTCTTC. The entire variable domain, with the rest obtained from reference TRBV9 and TRBJ2-1, is as follows: DSGVTQTPKHLITATGQRVTLRCSPRSGDLSVYWYQQSLDQGLQFLIQYYNGEERAKGNILERFSAQQFPDLHSELNLSSLELGDSALYFCASSFSGGAFSEQFFGPGTRLTVL.

The chain has TRBV4-1 and TRBJ1-6, with 8 bases identical to TRBD1. V was pared by 3 bases and J by 7 bases, with 8 bases of the junction left unmatched. The CDR3 has 16 residues. In germline, CDR1 is MGHRA, CDR2 YSYEKL. The CDR3 spells CASSQGSTGANSPLHF. The DNA of the CDR3 is TGCGCCAGCAGCCAGGGATCGACAGGGGCAAATTCACCCCTCCACTTT.

Note on this clone: At one end, the junction sequence differs from germline, possibly due to a read error. The chain combines TRBV7-9 with TRBJ2-7; D not resolved. The germline V gene encodes CDR1 SEHNR and CDR2 FQNEAQ (reference sequence). CDR3 length: 12 amino acids. CDR3 DNA: TGTTCCAGCAGCTTATTGGCTAGCGAGCAGTACTTC. Translating it yields CSSSLLASEQYF. Full variable domain (outside the CDR3, taken from reference TRBV7-9 and TRBJ2-7): DTGVSQNPRHKITKRGQNVTFRCDPISEHNRLYWYRQTLGQGPEFLTYFQNEAQLEKSRLLSDRFSAERPKGSFSTLEIQRTEQGDSAMYLCSSSLLASEQYFGPGTRLTVT.

The rearrangement uses TRBV19 and TRBJ2-3; D remains ambiguous. CDR1 is LNHDA, CDR2 SQIVND, per germline (reference sequence). V was trimmed by 1 base and J by 0 bases, leaving 11 bases between them. The CDR3 is 16 amino acids. The CDR3 region is CASSIGAVPSTDTQYF. The CDR3 region has the DNA TGTGCCAGTAGTATAGGGGCTGTTCCCAGCACAGATACGCAGTATTTT.

The chain uses TRBV2 and TRBJ2-3, with TRBD2 as a possible D gene (7 bases). CDR3 length: 17 residues. Germline lookup yields CDR1 SNHLY and CDR2 FYNNEI. With 2 bases removed from V and 1 base from J, the gap between germline ends came to 16 bases. CDR3 sequence reads: CASSEKGWRGRTDTQYF. The CDR3 nucleotides read TGTGCCAGCAGTGAAAAAGGGTGGCGGGGGCGCACAGATACGCAGTATTTT.

This clone was found a few times. The V gene is TRBV2, the J gene TRBJ2-7, with a possible D match to TRBD2 (6 bases). This CDR3 spans 12 amino acids. Germline loops: CDR1 SNHLY, CDR2 FYNNEI. Trimming removed 8 bases from V and 2 bases from J, with 10 bases in between. The CDR3 DNA reads TGTGCCAGCCTGGGGAGGCCCTACGAGCAGTACTTC. Translated, it gives CASLGRPYEQYF.

With respect to this clone: Additional DNA sequences in this sample encode the identical CDR3. The chain carries TRBV21-1 and TRBJ1-1; the DNA was not compared with TRBD1, the D call given in the table. TRBV21-1 is a recognized pseudogene. This CDR3 has 19 residues. The CDR3 DNA reads TGTGCCAGCAGCAAAGAACGGGCGGGACAGGGACCATTGAACACTGAAGCTTTCTTT. Translated: CASSKERAGQGPLNTEAFF.

The chain couples TRBV7-9 to TRBJ2-5; D might be TRBD2 (6 bases). The ends were cut back, 5 bases at V and 5 bases at J, with 15 bases in the middle. In germline, CDR1 is SEHNR, CDR2 FQNEAQ (reference sequence). The CDR3 is 14 residues long. The CDR3 coding sequence is TGTGCCAGCAGCCCCGGGGGTCTGAGGGAGACCCAGTACTTC. Translated: CASSPGGLRETQYF.

This clone was found once. One junction end does not reproduce the germline sequence, and a read error may be involved. V gene TRBV7-9 combines with J gene TRBJ2-7; D unclear. This CDR3 comprises 12 residues. Germline-derived CDR1 and CDR2 are SEHNR and FQNEAQ (reference sequence). The CDR3, as DNA: TGTTCCAGCAGCTCCTCCTACTACGAGCAGTACTTC. Translation: CSSSSSYYEQYF.

The J gene is TRBJ2-3, the V gene TRBV7-8; D call uncertain. V was shortened by 8 bases and J by 3 bases, with 9 bases between the two germline ends. The germline V gene has CDR1 SGHVS and CDR2 FQNEAQ. The CDR3 extends over 12 amino acids. DNA for the CDR3: TGTGCCAGCTCATTAGAAACAGATACGCAGTATTTT. Residues: CASSLETDTQYF.

The chain is built from TRBV18 and TRBJ2-7; perhaps TRBD1 as D (6 bases). The CDR3 loop spans 17 amino acids. Germline V lookup: CDR1 KGHSH, CDR2 LQKENI. Trimming shortened V by 2 bases and J by 2 bases, and 19 bases separated the two germline ends. CDR3 sequence: CASSPRSTGQTTYEQYF. For the CDR3, the DNA is TGTGCCAGCTCACCAAGGTCGACAGGACAGACGACCTACGAGCAGTACTTC.

The chain recombines TRBV2 with TRBJ2-5; no clear D gene. The DNA end lines up better with TRBJ2-7; the J call may be wrong. CDR1 SNHLY and CDR2 FYNNEI come from the germline V gene. This CDR3 spans 14 amino acids. CDR3 DNA sequence: TGTGCCAGCAGTGAAGCGCTCCCGTACTACGAGCAGTACTTC. As protein: CASSEALPYYEQYF.

The chain links TRBV7-9 to TRBJ1-1; D possibly corresponds to TRBD1 (6 bases). The CDR3 is 12 amino acids. The V end lost 0 bases, the J end lost 8 bases, and 7 bases lay between the germline ends. CDR1 and CDR2 from the germline V gene are SEHNR and FQNEAQ (reference sequence). CDR3 protein: CASSLAGTEAFF. The CDR3 DNA is TGTGCCAGCAGCTTAGCCGGGACAGAAGCTTTCTTT.

CDR3 sequence (DNA): TGTGCCAGCAGCTTAGTGCTAGCGGGCACAGATACGCAGTATTTT. Protein product: CASSLVLAGTDTQYF. The chain recombines TRBV7-6 with TRBJ2-3, with 7 bases fitting TRBD2. This CDR3 has 15 residues. The germline V gene encodes CDR1 SGHVS and CDR2 FNYEAQ. The J segment lost 1 base and the V segment lost 1 base, leaving 2 bases of the junction unmatched.